What follows are 7 T cell receptor beta chains derived from one specimen sequenced in a study of cytomegalovirus exposure and HLA in healthy donors. PCR was performed using 60 Vbeta and 13 Jbeta primers. TCRdb's copy holds only in-frame clones and misses some; the assay was immunoSEQ multiplex PCR. The sample carries 150,000 to 200,000 clones, roughly three quarters recorded once. Sequenced: PBMCs. The source of these receptors is a woman between 45 and 60 years old in good health and CMV-seronegative.

This clone was detected a few times. Written as DNA, the CDR3 is TGTGCCAGCACCCCTGGGGGGACTGAAGCTTTCTTT. It translates to CASTPGGTEAFF. The chain carries TRBV6-5 and TRBJ1-1; D may be TRBD1 (5 bases). Trimming removed 7 bases at V and 5 bases at J, with 11 bases between. CDR3 length: 12 residues. Germline-derived CDR1 and CDR2 are MNHEY and SVGAGI.

The J gene is TRBJ1-3, the V gene TRBV6-5; 7 bases align to TRBD1. Per the germline V gene, CDR1 is MNHEY and CDR2 is SVGAGI. There are 15 residues in the CDR3. V was pared by 6 bases and J by 2 bases, with 7 bases of the junction left unmatched. The CDR3 DNA is TGTGCCAGCAGCCCAACAGGGGCGGCTGGAAACACCATATATTTT. Amino acids: CASSPTGAAGNTIYF.

The rearrangement joins TRBV9 to TRBJ2-1, with TRBD2 identical over 13 bases. From germline, CDR1 is SGDLS and CDR2 YYNGEE. This CDR3 has 16 residues. Trimming cost V 0 bases and J 7 bases; bases outside gene matches: 4. The CDR3: CASSVGGLAGENEQFF. The CDR3 bases are TGTGCCAGCAGCGTAGGAGGACTAGCGGGGGAAAATGAGCAGTTCTTC.

This chain uses TRBV7-6 with TRBJ2-7, with D possibly matching TRBD1 (6 bases). The germline gives CDR1 SGHVS, CDR2 FNYEAQ. The CDR3 has 15 amino acids. V gave up 1 base and J gave up 5 bases, with 15 bases separating them. The CDR3 spells CASSLGTGPGDEQYF. The CDR3, as DNA: TGTGCCAGCAGCTTAGGAACAGGGCCTGGGGACGAGCAGTACTTC.

The gene calls are TRBV6-5 and TRBJ1-2; D is undetermined. CDR3 length: 13 amino acids. Germline loops: CDR1 MNHEY, CDR2 SVGAGI. Trimming stripped 2 bases from V and 7 bases from J, with 11 bases between. The CDR3 DNA reads as TGTGCCAGCAGTTACAGGCACGGAGGTGGCTACACCTTC. Translating gives CASSYRHGGGYTF.

This sequence joins TRBV4-1 and TRBJ2-1, with TRBD2 matching 8 bases. This CDR3 region has 21 residues. Germline-derived CDR1 and CDR2 are MGHRA and YSYEKL. The trim removed 4 bases at V and 0 bases at J, leaving 20 bases unmatched. The chain's CDR3 is CASSPLPFQREFLSSYNEQFF. The CDR3 DNA reads TGCGCCAGCAGCCCCCTGCCGTTCCAGCGGGAGTTTCTTAGCTCCTACAATGAGCAGTTCTTC.

This clone has more than one count but fewer than ten. The rearrangement links TRBV7-9 to TRBJ2-5; D not certain. Germline CDR1 and CDR2: SEHNR and FQNEAQ (reference sequence). The length of the CDR3 is 15 residues. Trimming left V 9 bases short and J 1 base short, with 18 bases between. CDR3 loop: CASSRLGATQETQYF. The CDR3 nucleotides read TGTGCCAGTTCCCGCCTTGGAGCAACCCAAGAGACCCAGTACTTC.